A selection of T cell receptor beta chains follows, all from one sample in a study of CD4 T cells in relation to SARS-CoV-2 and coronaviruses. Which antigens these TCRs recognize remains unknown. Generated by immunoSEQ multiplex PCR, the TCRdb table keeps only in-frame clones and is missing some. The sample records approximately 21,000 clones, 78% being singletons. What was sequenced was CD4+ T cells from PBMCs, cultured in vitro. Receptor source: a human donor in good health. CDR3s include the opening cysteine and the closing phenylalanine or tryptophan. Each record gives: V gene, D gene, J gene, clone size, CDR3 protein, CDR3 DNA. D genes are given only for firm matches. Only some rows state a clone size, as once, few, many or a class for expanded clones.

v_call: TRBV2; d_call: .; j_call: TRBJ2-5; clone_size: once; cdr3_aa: CASSEEYITQETQYF; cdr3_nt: TGTGCCAGCAGTGAAGAATATATCACACAAGAGACCCAGTACTTC
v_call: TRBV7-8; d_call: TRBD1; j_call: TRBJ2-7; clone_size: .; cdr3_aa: CASSPEVRGRGEQYF; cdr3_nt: TGTGCCAGCAGCCCAGAGGTCAGGGGGCGAGGGGAGCAGTACTTC
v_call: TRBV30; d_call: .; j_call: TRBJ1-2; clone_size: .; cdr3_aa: CAWVRQDVGNYGYTF; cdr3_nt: TGTGCCTGGGTTCGACAGGATGTGGGGAACTATGGCTACACCTTC
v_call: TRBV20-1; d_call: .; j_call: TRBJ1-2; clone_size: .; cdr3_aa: CSAYDSYGYTF; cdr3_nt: TGCAGTGCGTACGACAGTTATGGCTACACCTTC
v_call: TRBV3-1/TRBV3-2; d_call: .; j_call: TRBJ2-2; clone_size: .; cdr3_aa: CASSRGGSRTGELFF; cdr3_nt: TGTGCCAGCAGCCGCGGAGGATCCCGCACCGGGGAGCTGTTTTTT
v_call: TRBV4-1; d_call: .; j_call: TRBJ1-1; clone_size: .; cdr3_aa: CASSQGDFLGYRTEAFF; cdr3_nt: TGCGCCAGCAGCCAAGGGGATTTCCTTGGATATCGAACTGAAGCTTTCTTT
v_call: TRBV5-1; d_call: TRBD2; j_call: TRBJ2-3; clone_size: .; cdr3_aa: CASSLSPVAGVDDTQYF; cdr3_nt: TGCGCCAGCAGCTTGTCCCCCGTAGCGGGAGTGGACGATACGCAGTATTTT
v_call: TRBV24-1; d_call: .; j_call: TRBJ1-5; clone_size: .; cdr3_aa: CATSESPSNQPQHF; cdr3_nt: TGTGCCACCAGTGAGTCTCCTAGCAATCAGCCCCAGCATTTT
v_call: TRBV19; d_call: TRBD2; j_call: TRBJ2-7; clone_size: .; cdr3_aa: CASSKKDEGTSSVVYEQYF; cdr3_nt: TGTGCCAGTAGTAAAAAGGACGAAGGGACTAGCTCCGTCGTCTACGAGCAGTACTTC
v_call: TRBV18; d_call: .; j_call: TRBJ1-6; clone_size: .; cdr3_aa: CASSPGLVNSPLHF; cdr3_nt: TGTGCCAGCTCACCTGGGCTGGTAAATTCACCCCTCCACTTT
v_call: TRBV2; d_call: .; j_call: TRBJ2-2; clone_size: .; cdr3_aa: CASSELSLGTGELFF; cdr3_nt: TGTGCCAGCAGTGAATTGAGTCTCGGCACCGGGGAGCTGTTTTTT
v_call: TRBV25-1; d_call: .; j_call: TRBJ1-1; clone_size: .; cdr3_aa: CASSPRGQPPEAFF; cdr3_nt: TGTGCCAGCAGTCCTCGTGGACAACCTCCTGAAGCTTTCTTT
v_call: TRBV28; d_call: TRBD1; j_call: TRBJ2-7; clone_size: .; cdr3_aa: CASSLRTGALVEQYF; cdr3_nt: TGTGCCAGCAGTTTACGGACAGGGGCGTTGGTCGAGCAGTACTTC
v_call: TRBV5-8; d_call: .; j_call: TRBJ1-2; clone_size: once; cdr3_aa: CASSFSGATGGYTF; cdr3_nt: TGTGCCAGCAGCTTTTCAGGGGCTACGGGGGGCTACACCTTC
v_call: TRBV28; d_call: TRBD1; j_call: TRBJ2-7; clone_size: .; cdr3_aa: CASTTIGQGGYEQYF; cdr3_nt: TGTGCCAGCACCACAATCGGACAGGGTGGGTACGAGCAGTACTTC
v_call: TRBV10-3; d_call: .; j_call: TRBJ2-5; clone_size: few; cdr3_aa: CATQSERQETQYF; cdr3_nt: TGTGCCACCCAATCGGAGCGCCAAGAGACCCAGTACTTC
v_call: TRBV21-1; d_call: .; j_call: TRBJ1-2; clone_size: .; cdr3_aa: CASSKSTEAYGYTF; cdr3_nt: TGTGCCAGCAGCAAGTCAACAGAAGCTTATGGCTACACCTTC
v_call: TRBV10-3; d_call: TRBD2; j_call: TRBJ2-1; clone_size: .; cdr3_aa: CATGQLAGDNEQFF; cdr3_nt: TGTGCCACAGGGCAACTAGCGGGAGACAATGAGCAGTTCTTC
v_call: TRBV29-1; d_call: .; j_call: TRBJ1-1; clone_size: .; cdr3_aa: CSTGLMSGTEAFF; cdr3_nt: TGCAGCACCGGGCTGATGAGCGGCACTGAAGCTTTCTTT
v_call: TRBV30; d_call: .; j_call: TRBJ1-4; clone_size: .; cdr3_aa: CAWGRSDEKLFF; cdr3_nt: TGTGCCTGGGGACGGAGTGATGAAAAACTGTTTTTT
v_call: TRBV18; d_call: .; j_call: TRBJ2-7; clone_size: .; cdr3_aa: CASSPPGAQNYEQYF; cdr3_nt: TGTGCCAGCTCACCACCCGGGGCACAGAACTACGAGCAGTACTTC
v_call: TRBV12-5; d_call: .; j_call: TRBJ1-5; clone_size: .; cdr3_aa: CASGLVGGSNQPQHF; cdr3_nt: TGTGCTAGTGGTTTGGTCGGAGGGAGCAATCAGCCCCAGCATTTT